This TCR beta chain was captured by sequencing in a study of blood T cell repertoires in COVID-19. Study summary: Spain, Italy and the United States supplied samples that represented acute and convalescent COVID-19. T cells, B-cell-depleted T cells, or PBMCs provided the cDNA or gDNA that served as material.

As handled by the study authors: Nucleated cell counts were estimated from reference gene primer amplification. Repertoires were generated with immunoSEQ multiplex PCR, while TCRdb's copy carries only in-frame clones and drops some. V and J calls and clone size are copied from that table; D and trimming were computed from the DNA. The table includes 200,000 to 250,000 clones, 70% to 90% detected once. J was trimmed by 2 bases and V by 4 bases; bases with no gene match: 7. The CDR3 spans 15 residues. Per the germline V gene, CDR1 is SGHRS and CDR2 is YFSETQ. This clone showed up just a few times. This clonotype originated in a woman between 35 and 50 years old who had recovered from COVID-19. Material: peripheral blood. The chain combines TRBV5-1 with TRBJ2-7; 9 nucleotides agree with TRBD1. The CDR3 region is CASSPRGQGTYEQYF. In nucleotides, the CDR3 is TGCGCCAGCAGCCCCCGGGGACAGGGAACCTACGAGCAGTACTTC.